The rows below give T cell receptor beta chains drawn from one sample of a study of CD8+CD57+ T cells in acquired aplastic anemia. Via MiXCR, TCRdb re-called the reads, giving one row per CDR3 protein. This table holds around 400,000 distinct CDR3 sequences, 60% to 80% found once. The sample comprised sorted CD4+, CD8+, or CD8+CD57+ T cells (not recorded which) from PBMCs. The receptors originated from a human donor in good health, serving as a control. The CDR3 runs from the conserved cysteine through the conserved F or W. Each record gives: D gene, J gene, V gene, clone size, CDR3 DNA, CDR3 protein. The D gene is left open where the match is weak. The listing skips clone size in some rows; elsewhere it reads once, few, many or a size class.

d_call: TRBD1; j_call: TRBJ2-5; v_call: TRBV7-2; clone_size: .; cdr3_nt: TGTGCCAGCAGCTTAGCCCTGACAGGGAAAGAGACCCAGTACTTC; cdr3_aa: CASSLALTGKETQYF
d_call: .; j_call: TRBJ1-6; v_call: TRBV7-2; clone_size: once; cdr3_nt: TGTGCCAGCAGCCCCAGTAGCGGGGGGGGGCCGGAGCCCCACTTT; cdr3_aa: CASSPSSGGGPEPHF
d_call: .; j_call: TRBJ1-2; v_call: TRBV20-1; clone_size: many; cdr3_nt: TGCAGTGGACGACAGATCAACTATGGCTACACCTTC; cdr3_aa: CSGRQINYGYTF
d_call: .; j_call: TRBJ1-2; v_call: TRBV6-1; clone_size: many; cdr3_nt: TGTGCCAGCAGTCCCCGGGTTTATGGCTACACCTTC; cdr3_aa: CASSPRVYGYTF
d_call: .; j_call: TRBJ2-7; v_call: TRBV7-8; clone_size: .; cdr3_nt: TGTGCCAGCAGCCACTGGAGGTTGGACGAGCAGTACTTC; cdr3_aa: CASSHWRLDEQYF
d_call: .; j_call: TRBJ1-2; v_call: TRBV5-6; clone_size: .; cdr3_nt: TGTGCCAGCAGCCTCGTTCGGGCTCTCTGTGGCTACACCTTC; cdr3_aa: CASSLVRALCGYTF
d_call: .; j_call: TRBJ1-2; v_call: TRBV6-5; clone_size: .; cdr3_nt: TGCGCCAGCAGCAGAGGGTCGAACTATGGCTACACCTTC; cdr3_aa: CASSRGSNYGYTF
d_call: .; j_call: TRBJ2-7; v_call: TRBV7-3; clone_size: .; cdr3_nt: TGTGCCAGCAGCTTAACGACTGGTGTAGCCGAGCCCTACTTC; cdr3_aa: CASSLTTGVAEPYF
d_call: TRBD1; j_call: TRBJ1-2; v_call: TRBV19; clone_size: .; cdr3_nt: TGTGCCAGTAGTGGTACGCAGGGGGGGCTCGGTGGCTACACCTTC; cdr3_aa: CASSGTQGGLGGYTF
d_call: .; j_call: TRBJ2-2; v_call: TRBV7-8; clone_size: .; cdr3_nt: TGTGCCAGCAGCTTGGCAGGGCCGGTGGAGCTGGTTTTT; cdr3_aa: CASSLAGPVELVF
d_call: .; j_call: TRBJ2-5; v_call: TRBV2; clone_size: .; cdr3_nt: TGTGCCAGCAGTGTGCGGGGCGGCGATTCACCCCTCCACTTCCAGTACTTC; cdr3_aa: CASSVRGGDSPLHFQYF
d_call: .; j_call: TRBJ1-1; v_call: TRBV20-1; clone_size: many; cdr3_nt: TGCAGTGCTAGAGTTCCCCTTGCCACTGAAGCTTTCTTT; cdr3_aa: CSARVPLATEAFF
d_call: .; j_call: TRBJ2-7; v_call: TRBV7-8; clone_size: .; cdr3_nt: TGTGCCAGCAGCCCCCGGGCTGGCGCCTACGAGGAGTACTTC; cdr3_aa: CASSPRAGAYEEYF
d_call: TRBD1; j_call: TRBJ2-3; v_call: TRBV7-3; clone_size: many; cdr3_nt: TGTGCCAGCAGCTTCGGCCCGGCAGGGGGTTCCGCAGATACGCAGTATTTT; cdr3_aa: CASSFGPAGGSADTQYF
d_call: TRBD2; j_call: TRBJ2-1; v_call: TRBV7-9; clone_size: .; cdr3_nt: TGTGCCAGCAGCCTAACGGGACTAGCGGGGTGGCGTTGGCAGTTCTTC; cdr3_aa: CASSLTGLAGWRWQFF
d_call: .; j_call: TRBJ1-4; v_call: TRBV11-2; clone_size: many; cdr3_nt: TGTGCCAGCAGCCCGGGCATAAATAATGAAAAACTGTTTTTT; cdr3_aa: CASSPGINNEKLFF
d_call: .; j_call: TRBJ2-2; v_call: TRBV20-1; clone_size: .; cdr3_nt: TGCAGTGCTACGGACGGGGCAATCAGCCCCGGGGAGCTGTTTTTT; cdr3_aa: CSATDGAISPGELFF
d_call: .; j_call: TRBJ2-3; v_call: TRBV7-3; clone_size: .; cdr3_nt: TGTGCCAGCAGCCCGGAGGGTCGAGGAGATACGCAGTATTTT; cdr3_aa: CASSPEGRGDTQYF
d_call: .; j_call: TRBJ1-2; v_call: TRBV7-2; clone_size: .; cdr3_nt: TGTGCCAGCAGCCCAGGGCATTCCCGGGGCTACAGCTTC; cdr3_aa: CASSPGHSRGYSF
d_call: .; j_call: TRBJ2-5; v_call: TRBV20-1; clone_size: many; cdr3_nt: TGCAGTGCCAGGGCTGGGGGCGGGGAGACCCAGTACTTC; cdr3_aa: CSARAGGGETQYF
d_call: .; j_call: TRBJ1-2; v_call: TRBV12-5; clone_size: .; cdr3_nt: TGTGCTAGTGGTTTGGACAGGGCCTATGGCTACACCTTC; cdr3_aa: CASGLDRAYGYTF
d_call: TRBD1; j_call: TRBJ1-1; v_call: TRBV25-1; clone_size: .; cdr3_nt: TGTGCCAGCAGTGAATATGGGACAGGAGAGCGGGGCACTGAAGCTTTCTTT; cdr3_aa: CASSEYGTGERGTEAFF
d_call: .; j_call: TRBJ2-5; v_call: TRBV7-4; clone_size: .; cdr3_nt: TGTGCCAGCAGCTTGGGCGGAGGGGCAGGAGCGACCCAGTACTTC; cdr3_aa: CASSLGGGAGATQYF
d_call: TRBD1; j_call: TRBJ2-3; v_call: TRBV5-6; clone_size: .; cdr3_nt: TGTGCCAGCAGTTTAGAACAGCGACAGGGCCCGTATTTT; cdr3_aa: CASSLEQRQGPYF
d_call: .; j_call: TRBJ1-4; v_call: TRBV5-1; clone_size: .; cdr3_nt: TGCGCCAGCAGCCCCTCTTTCGGAACGGGAAAACTGTTTTTT; cdr3_aa: CASSPSFGTGKLFF
d_call: .; j_call: TRBJ1-1; v_call: TRBV7-3; clone_size: .; cdr3_nt: TGTGCCAGCAGCTCGGACCAAGCGGGCCTTGAAGCTTTCTTT; cdr3_aa: CASSSDQAGLEAFF
d_call: .; j_call: TRBJ1-6; v_call: TRBV12-3/TRBV12-4; clone_size: once; cdr3_nt: TGTGCCAGCAGACTCGACGGGATAGTATCACCCCTCCACTTT; cdr3_aa: CASRLDGIVSPLHF
d_call: TRBD1; j_call: TRBJ2-7; v_call: TRBV15; clone_size: .; cdr3_nt: TGTGCCACCAGCACCAGGACAGGGGTAACCTACGAGCAGTACTTC; cdr3_aa: CATSTRTGVTYEQYF
d_call: .; j_call: TRBJ1-2; v_call: TRBV12-3/TRBV12-4; clone_size: .; cdr3_nt: TGTGCCAGCGGCAGGACGAGCTATGGCTACACCTTC; cdr3_aa: CASGRTSYGYTF
d_call: TRBD1; j_call: TRBJ1-4; v_call: TRBV2; clone_size: .; cdr3_nt: TGTGCCAATAACAGGGGTAGGGGTGAAAAACTGTTTTTT; cdr3_aa: CANNRGRGEKLFF
d_call: TRBD1; j_call: TRBJ1-4; v_call: TRBV20-1; clone_size: many; cdr3_nt: TGCAGTGCTACCTCGGGACAGCCTTTTAATGAAAAACTGTTTTTT; cdr3_aa: CSATSGQPFNEKLFF
d_call: .; j_call: TRBJ1-5; v_call: TRBV5-4; clone_size: .; cdr3_nt: TGTGCCAGCAGCTCGCCCCAAGACCCTGGCCAGCCCCAGCATTTT; cdr3_aa: CASSSPQDPGQPQHF
d_call: .; j_call: TRBJ2-7; v_call: TRBV11-1; clone_size: .; cdr3_nt: TGTGCCAGCAGCTTAGCGGGGGGTGTGGGACTTTACGAGCAGTACTTC; cdr3_aa: CASSLAGGVGLYEQYF
d_call: TRBD2; j_call: TRBJ2-3; v_call: TRBV7-9; clone_size: .; cdr3_nt: TGTGCCAGCAGCTTAACCGCGGGGGGGAGCACAGATACGCAGTATTTT; cdr3_aa: CASSLTAGGSTDTQYF
d_call: .; j_call: TRBJ2-1; v_call: TRBV29-1; clone_size: .; cdr3_nt: TGCAGCGGTGACGGGCCCAATGAGCAGTTCTTC; cdr3_aa: CSGDGPNEQFF
d_call: .; j_call: TRBJ2-5; v_call: TRBV7-2; clone_size: .; cdr3_nt: TGTGCCAGCAGCTTAGATCCAGGGACGCGGTCACCCCAGTACTTC; cdr3_aa: CASSLDPGTRSPQYF
d_call: TRBD2; j_call: TRBJ2-7; v_call: TRBV7-8; clone_size: .; cdr3_nt: TGTGCCAGCAGCTTAGGGCAAACTAGCGCGGCCTACGAGCAGTACTTC; cdr3_aa: CASSLGQTSAAYEQYF
d_call: TRBD1; j_call: TRBJ2-1; v_call: TRBV2; clone_size: many; cdr3_nt: TGTGCCAGCAGTGAAGTAGGGACAGGGGGCAACAATGAGCAGTTCTTC; cdr3_aa: CASSEVGTGGNNEQFF
d_call: .; j_call: TRBJ1-4; v_call: TRBV10-1; clone_size: .; cdr3_nt: TGCACCAGCATAGTAGCGGACAGAACTAATGAAAAACTGTTTTTT; cdr3_aa: CTSIVADRTNEKLFF
d_call: .; j_call: TRBJ1-5; v_call: TRBV11-2; clone_size: .; cdr3_nt: TGTGCCAGCAGCGACCGAGGGCAGGCTGGGCAGCCCCAGCATTTT; cdr3_aa: CASSDRGQAGQPQHF
d_call: .; j_call: TRBJ2-3; v_call: TRBV7-4; clone_size: once; cdr3_nt: TGTGCCAGCAGCTCTGCCGGGGTAGCCAGTGAGCAGTTCACGCAGTATTTT; cdr3_aa: CASSSAGVASEQFTQYF
d_call: .; j_call: TRBJ1-1; v_call: TRBV7-2; clone_size: .; cdr3_nt: TGTGCCAGCAGCCCAGAGGCTATCAGCACTGAAGCTTTCTTT; cdr3_aa: CASSPEAISTEAFF
d_call: TRBD2; j_call: TRBJ2-7; v_call: TRBV2; clone_size: .; cdr3_nt: TGTGCCAGCAGTGAACGGTCGGGGGGGGGGCTTCGGAACGAGCAGTACTTC; cdr3_aa: CASSERSGGGLRNEQYF
d_call: TRBD1; j_call: TRBJ1-1; v_call: TRBV14; clone_size: once; cdr3_nt: TGTGCCAGCAGCCCACGCCGGGACAGTGAAGCTTTCTTT; cdr3_aa: CASSPRRDSEAFF
d_call: .; j_call: TRBJ1-2; v_call: TRBV5-1; clone_size: .; cdr3_nt: TGCGCCAGCAGCCGATTTCAGGACTATGGCTACACCTTC; cdr3_aa: CASSRFQDYGYTF